Listed below are T cell receptor beta chains from one sample, sequenced in a study of Ad26.COV2.S vaccination and SARS-CoV-2 variants. Assay used: immunoSEQ multiplex PCR; TCRdb lists only in-frame clones, some missing. Of hundreds of thousands of clones listed, 90% are singletons. The material was peripheral blood, obtained in a trial of Ad26.COV2.S vaccine versus placebo. Receptor source: a person aged 18-65 years who received the Ad26.COV2.S COVID-19 vaccine or a placebo. The CDR3 runs from the conserved cysteine through the conserved F or W. The D gene is left open where the match is weak. Expanded clones get a size class; other rows say once, few or many, or leave the size out.

abundance: .; j_gene: TRBJ1-5; v_gene: TRBV27; len: 13; d_gene: .; CDR3aa: CASSLSKVQPQHF; CDR3nt: TGTGCCAGCAGTTTATCGAAAGTTCAGCCCCAGCATTTT
abundance: .; j_gene: TRBJ2-2; v_gene: TRBV28; len: 14; d_gene: TRBD1; CDR3aa: CASRRQGASGELFF; CDR3nt: TGTGCCAGCAGGAGACAGGGGGCCAGTGGGGAGCTGTTTTTT
abundance: .; j_gene: TRBJ1-2; v_gene: TRBV28; len: 17; d_gene: TRBD1; CDR3aa: CASSSPTGAIRTYGYTF; CDR3nt: TGTGCCAGCAGTTCCCCGACAGGGGCGATCCGGACCTATGGCTACACCTTC
abundance: .; j_gene: TRBJ1-6; v_gene: TRBV19; len: 17; d_gene: TRBD1; CDR3aa: CASSPRTGSSYNSPLHF; CDR3nt: TGTGCCAGTAGTCCCAGGACAGGGAGCTCCTATAATTCACCCCTCCACTTT
abundance: .; j_gene: TRBJ1-3; v_gene: TRBV12-3/TRBV12-4; len: 12; d_gene: .; CDR3aa: CASTQPGNTIYF; CDR3nt: TGTGCCAGCACTCAACCAGGAAACACCATATATTTT
abundance: .; j_gene: TRBJ1-2; v_gene: TRBV30; len: 15; d_gene: TRBD1; CDR3aa: CAWTAPGQAVYGYTF; CDR3nt: TGTGCCTGGACCGCCCCTGGACAGGCTGTCTATGGCTACACCTTC
abundance: .; j_gene: TRBJ2-2; v_gene: TRBV6-1; len: 16; d_gene: TRBD2; CDR3aa: CASSDAGGSGYGELFF; CDR3nt: TGTGCCAGCAGTGACGCGGGCGGGAGTGGATACGGGGAGCTGTTTTTT
abundance: once; j_gene: TRBJ1-1; v_gene: TRBV10-3; len: 15; d_gene: TRBD1; CDR3aa: CAISEYGTGYTEAFF; CDR3nt: TGTGCCATCAGTGAGTACGGGACAGGGTACACTGAAGCTTTCTTT
abundance: .; j_gene: TRBJ2-1; v_gene: TRBV5-4; len: 10; d_gene: .; CDR3aa: CAIKYNEQFF; CDR3nt: TGTGCCATCAAGTACAATGAGCAGTTCTTC
abundance: .; j_gene: TRBJ2-1; v_gene: TRBV29-1; len: 11; d_gene: .; CDR3aa: CSVVGGNEQFF; CDR3nt: TGCAGCGTTGTTGGGGGGAATGAGCAGTTCTTC
abundance: .; j_gene: TRBJ2-1; v_gene: TRBV5-1; len: 18; d_gene: TRBD2; CDR3aa: CASSLILTSGEFYNEQFF; CDR3nt: TGCGCCAGCAGCTTGATTCTGACTAGCGGGGAATTTTACAATGAGCAGTTCTTC
abundance: .; j_gene: TRBJ1-2; v_gene: TRBV3-1/TRBV3-2; len: 15; d_gene: TRBD1; CDR3aa: CASSSQGAPNYGYTF; CDR3nt: TGTGCCAGCAGCTCCCAGGGGGCTCCTAACTATGGCTACACCTTC
abundance: few; j_gene: TRBJ2-2; v_gene: TRBV7-8; len: 11; d_gene: .; CDR3aa: CASRQVGELFF; CDR3nt: TGTGCCAGCCGACAGGTGGGGGAGCTGTTTTTT
abundance: .; j_gene: TRBJ2-1; v_gene: TRBV9; len: 18; d_gene: TRBD2; CDR3aa: CASSADLGLAGVGSEQFF; CDR3nt: TGTGCCAGCAGCGCGGACCTGGGACTAGCGGGAGTAGGCAGTGAGCAGTTCTTC
abundance: few; j_gene: TRBJ1-2; v_gene: TRBV5-4; len: 15; d_gene: TRBD1; CDR3aa: CASSPGTGEEYGYTF; CDR3nt: TGTGCCAGCAGCCCCGGGACAGGGGAAGAATATGGCTACACCTTC
abundance: few; j_gene: TRBJ2-1; v_gene: TRBV5-5; len: 15; d_gene: .; CDR3aa: CASSLANLPYNEQFF; CDR3nt: TGTGCCAGCAGCTTGGCCAATTTACCGTACAATGAGCAGTTCTTC
abundance: .; j_gene: TRBJ1-1; v_gene: TRBV19; len: 15; d_gene: TRBD1; CDR3aa: CASGGQVFMNTEAFF; CDR3nt: TGTGCCAGTGGGGGACAGGTATTCATGAACACTGAAGCTTTCTTT
abundance: .; j_gene: TRBJ1-5; v_gene: TRBV28; len: 15; d_gene: .; CDR3aa: CASSLGGSGSQPQHF; CDR3nt: TGTGCCAGCAGTTTAGGGGGGTCAGGGAGTCAGCCCCAGCATTTT
abundance: .; j_gene: TRBJ2-3; v_gene: TRBV5-1; len: 15; d_gene: .; CDR3aa: CASSLGQGTTDTQYF; CDR3nt: TGCGCCAGCAGCTTGGGGCAGGGGACGACAGATACGCAGTATTTT
abundance: .; j_gene: TRBJ2-7; v_gene: TRBV25-1; len: 17; d_gene: TRBD2; CDR3aa: CASSDTILAGGGYEQYF; CDR3nt: TGTGCCAGCAGTGACACTATACTAGCGGGAGGCGGTTACGAGCAGTACTTC
abundance: .; j_gene: TRBJ1-3; v_gene: TRBV30; len: 15; d_gene: .; CDR3aa: CAWSIPQASGNTIYF; CDR3nt: TGTGCCTGGAGTATACCACAGGCCTCTGGAAACACCATATATTTT
abundance: .; j_gene: TRBJ1-3; v_gene: TRBV6-6; len: 17; d_gene: TRBD1; CDR3aa: CASSRSWDRNPWNTIYF; CDR3nt: TGTGCCAGCAGTCGAAGCTGGGACAGGAACCCATGGAACACCATATATTTT
abundance: .; j_gene: TRBJ1-3; v_gene: TRBV9; len: 15; d_gene: .; CDR3aa: CASSVTGESGNTIYF; CDR3nt: TGTGCCAGCAGCGTCACAGGCGAGTCTGGAAACACCATATATTTT
abundance: .; j_gene: TRBJ2-2; v_gene: TRBV3-1/TRBV3-2; len: 20; d_gene: TRBD2; CDR3aa: CASSQVGTSGRSDNTGELFF; CDR3nt: TGTGCCAGCAGCCAAGTTGGGACTAGCGGGAGGTCAGATAACACCGGGGAGCTGTTTTTT
abundance: .; j_gene: TRBJ2-5; v_gene: TRBV30; len: 14; d_gene: .; CDR3aa: CAWSLISGEETQYF; CDR3nt: TGTGCCTGGAGCCTAATCTCAGGAGAAGAGACCCAGTACTTC
abundance: .; j_gene: TRBJ2-1; v_gene: TRBV5-1; len: 18; d_gene: TRBD2; CDR3aa: CASSSLAGGTLSNNEQFF; CDR3nt: TGCGCCAGCAGCTCACTAGCGGGAGGCACTCTCTCCAACAATGAGCAGTTCTTC
abundance: .; j_gene: TRBJ2-2; v_gene: TRBV5-4; len: 17; d_gene: TRBD2; CDR3aa: CASSSSGRQGSTGELFF; CDR3nt: TGTGCCAGCAGCTCCTCCGGGAGGCAGGGAAGCACCGGGGAGCTGTTTTTT
abundance: .; j_gene: TRBJ2-1; v_gene: TRBV10-3; len: 16; d_gene: TRBD2; CDR3aa: CAISDLAGGLYNEQFF; CDR3nt: TGTGCCATCAGTGATTTAGCGGGAGGATTATACAATGAGCAGTTCTTC
abundance: .; j_gene: TRBJ2-7; v_gene: TRBV11-2; len: 12; d_gene: .; CDR3aa: CASSLAAYEQYF; CDR3nt: TGTGCCAGCAGCTTAGCGGCCTACGAGCAGTACTTC
abundance: .; j_gene: TRBJ2-3; v_gene: TRBV19; len: 16; d_gene: TRBD2; CDR3aa: CASSGPTSGRPDTQYF; CDR3nt: TGTGCCAGTAGTGGGCCGACTAGCGGGAGGCCAGATACGCAGTATTTT